The 17 T cell receptor beta chains below come from one sample, sequenced in a study of blood T cell repertoires in COVID-19. The table came from immunoSEQ multiplex PCR; TCRdb's copy has only in-frame clones and leaves some out. Of about 87,000 clones listed, around nine tenths are singletons. The specimen was peripheral blood. The receptors were gathered from a man aged 35-49 years with acute or convalescent COVID-19.

V and J are TRBV5-4 and TRBJ2-1; 8 nucleotides align to TRBD2. With V trimmed by 4 bases and J by 5 bases, 2 bases remained unmatched. The CDR3 totals 13 residues. CDR1 is SGHNT, CDR2 YYREEE, per germline (reference sequence). The CDR3 loop is CASSRSGDNEQFF. The CDR3 coding sequence is TGTGCCAGCAGCCGTAGCGGGGACAATGAGCAGTTCTTC.

The rearrangement joins TRBV19 to TRBJ1-2, with D possibly TRBD1 on 6 matching bases. This CDR3 has 12 amino acids. V was shortened by 3 bases and J by 8 bases, with 10 bases between the two germline ends. Per the germline V gene, CDR1 is LNHDA and CDR2 is SQIVND (reference sequence). The CDR3 loop is CASSIGGHGYTF. The DNA of the CDR3 is TGTGCCAGTAGTATCGGGGGGCACGGCTACACCTTC.

This clone was counted once. The rearrangement links TRBV29-1 to TRBJ2-7; TRBD2 is a possible D gene (5 bases). Germline assignment: CDR1 SQVTM and CDR2 ANQGSEA. There are 11 residues in the CDR3. Trimming took 7 bases from V and 2 from J, leaving 9 bases between them. CDR3 coding DNA: TGCAGCGCCGAGGGTACCTACGAGCAGTACTTC. The encoded protein is CSAEGTYEQYF.

DNA of the CDR3: TGTGCCAGCAGCCAAGGAGTTAGCGCAGACAATGAGCAGTTCTTC. It encodes CASSQGVSADNEQFF. The rearrangement links TRBV4-2 to TRBJ2-1; maybe TRBD2 (5 bases). V lost 1 base, J lost 5 bases, and 12 bases lay in between. Germline loops: CDR1 LGHNA, CDR2 YNFKEQ. CDR3 length: 15 residues.

The V gene is TRBV10-3, the J gene TRBJ1-2; D is unresolved. The CDR3 spans 13 residues. The ends were cut back, 0 bases at V and 7 bases at J, with 9 bases in the middle. Germline V gives CDR1 ENHRY, CDR2 SYGVKD. The CDR3 DNA reads as TGTGCCATCAGTGAGTCTGGAGAGAGTGGCTACACCTTC. Translating gives CAISESGESGYTF.

The V gene is TRBV30, the J gene TRBJ1-2; 7 bases agree with TRBD1. The length of the CDR3 is 14 residues. The trim removed 5 bases at V and 4 bases at J, leaving 10 bases unmatched. CDR1 and CDR2 (germline): GTSNPN, SVGIG (reference sequence). In nucleotides, the CDR3 is TGTGCCTGGCGCCGCAGGGGGTCTTTCTATGGCTACACCTTC. Translating gives CAWRRRGSFYGYTF.

The chain combines TRBV7-9 with TRBJ1-2; no definite D call. Trimming shortened V by 2 bases and J by 2 bases, and 9 bases separated the two germline ends. Germline CDR1 SEHNR, CDR2 FQNEAQ (reference sequence). The CDR3 contains 14 residues. CDR3 loop: CASSLMGPNYGYTF. Written as DNA, the CDR3 is TGTGCCAGCAGCTTAATGGGCCCGAACTATGGCTACACCTTC.

The gene calls are TRBV7-6 and TRBJ1-2; TRBD1 agrees at 9 bases. Germline V gene lookup returns CDR1 SGHVS and CDR2 FNYEAQ. The J segment lost 4 bases and the V segment lost 5 bases, leaving 8 bases of the junction unmatched. This CDR3 comprises 15 residues. The CDR3 protein is CASSPGQGYFYGYTF. The CDR3, as DNA: TGTGCCAGCAGCCCGGGACAGGGATACTTCTATGGCTACACCTTC. The full variable domain, its missing parts supplied by reference TRBV7-6 and TRBJ1-2, is GAGVSQSPRYKVTKRGQDVALRCDPISGHVSLYWYRQALGQGPEFLTYFNYEAQQDKSGLPNDRFSAERPEGSISTLTIQRTEQRDSAMYRCASSPGQGYFYGYTFGSGTRLTVV.

This clone is medium-sized in the sample. This sequence joins TRBV5-1 and TRBJ2-2, with D maybe TRBD2 (5 bases). The CDR3 consists of 16 residues. Germline values: CDR1 SGHRS, CDR2 YFSETQ. V lost 3 bases to trimming and J lost 0 bases, with 12 bases between them. The CDR3 coding sequence is TGCGCCAGCAGCTCAAGGACTTCCACGAACACCGGGGAGCTGTTTTTT. It codes for CASSSRTSTNTGELFF.

This chain joins TRBV4-3 and TRBJ2-1, with D maybe TRBD1 (6 bases). V lost 1 base, J lost 4 bases, and 11 bases lay in between. This CDR3 has 15 amino acids. The germline CDR1 and CDR2 sequences are LGHNA and YSLEER. The CDR3 sequence: CASSQGDQGYNEQFF. CDR3 nucleotides: TGCGCCAGCAGCCAAGGGGACCAGGGGTACAATGAGCAGTTCTTC.

CDR3 in DNA: TGTGCCAGCAGCTTTGCACTAGCGGGAGGTTCCTACGAGCAGTACTTC. This translates into CASSFALAGGSYEQYF. The chain links TRBV13 to TRBJ2-7; TRBD2 agrees at 12 bases. Per the germline V gene, CDR1 is PRHDT and CDR2 is FYEKMQ (reference sequence). V shed 3 bases, J shed 1 base, and the junction held 4 bases outside the gene matches. The CDR3 covers 16 residues.

V usage is TRBV19 and J usage is TRBJ1-1, with TRBD1 matching over 10 bases. Looked up from germline, CDR1 is LNHDA and CDR2 is SQIVND (reference sequence). V shed 5 bases, J shed 4 bases, and the junction held 4 bases outside the gene matches. CDR3 size: 14 residues. In DNA form, the CDR3 reads TGTGCCAGTAGTGCGACAGGGGGCGTCACTGAAGCTTTCTTT. Translated, it gives CASSATGGVTEAFF. Drawing the rest from reference TRBV19 and TRBJ1-1, the complete variable domain is DGGITQSPKYLFRKEGQNVTLSCEQNLNHDAMYWYRQDPGQGLRLIYYSQIVNDFQKGDIAEGYSVSREKKESFPLTVTSAQKNPTAFYLCASSATGGVTEAFFGQGTRLTVV.

This clone was recorded a few times. The V and J genes are TRBV30 and TRBJ1-3; no definite D call. Trimming left V 2 bases short and J 0 bases short, with 17 bases between. In germline, CDR1 is GTSNPN, CDR2 SVGIG (reference sequence). The CDR3 is made up of 17 amino acids. The CDR3 is CAWSPRGGWGSGNTIYF. The CDR3, as DNA: TGTGCCTGGAGTCCCCGAGGAGGCTGGGGCTCTGGAAACACCATATATTTT.

The chain uses TRBV6-2 or TRBV6-3 and TRBJ2-3; 10 nucleotides agree with TRBD2. This CDR3 has 15 residues. Germline-derived CDR1 and CDR2 are MNHEY and SVGEGT. The V segment lost 6 bases and the J segment 2 bases; nucleotides outside the gene matches: 5. The CDR3 region has the DNA TGTGCCAGCAGCCTACTAGCGGGGTTCACAGATACGCAGTATTTT. Translating gives CASSLLAGFTDTQYF.

The chain joins TRBV9 to TRBJ1-4; D call uncertain. V was shortened by 0 bases and J by 5 bases, with 11 bases between the two germline ends. The germline V gene encodes CDR1 SGDLS and CDR2 YYNGEE. The CDR3 sequence is 15 residues long. The CDR3: CASSVGGRRNEKLFF. The CDR3 DNA reads as TGTGCCAGCAGCGTAGGTGGCAGGCGAAATGAAAAACTGTTTTTT.

In regard to this clone: Sequence at one end of the junction differs from germline and may be a read error. This chain uses TRBV6-5 with TRBJ2-4, with 9 bases matching TRBD1. The length of the CDR3 is 12 residues. CDR1 MNHEY and CDR2 SVGAGI come from the germline V gene. The CDR3 reads CASRQTGGEMHF. The CDR3 nucleotides are TGTGCCAGCAGGCAAACAGGGGGCGAGATGCACTTC.

V usage is TRBV5-4 and J usage is TRBJ2-1; 11 bases are a match to TRBD2. V gave up 4 bases and J gave up 5 bases; unmatched junction bases: 2. The CDR3 is 14 residues long. CDR1 is SGHNT, CDR2 YYREEE, per germline (reference sequence). The CDR3 loop is CASSASGGNNEQFF. The CDR3 DNA reads TGTGCCAGCAGCGCTAGCGGGGGGAACAATGAGCAGTTCTTC.